Here is one T cell receptor beta chain with its context. The antigen remains undetermined. Different DNA sequences within this sample yield the same CDR3. The record originates from a study of shared clonotypes between healthy human individuals. From germline, CDR1 is SGHRS and CDR2 YFSETQ. After removal of 4 bases from V and 3 bases from J, the junction contained 6 bases not matched to a gene. The CDR3 spans 14 residues. The assay used deep level. An even split of each subset's genomic DNA across several immunoSEQ plates was performed. Sorted-subset replicate PCR reactions were performed with approximately 200 ng DNA, corresponding to 30,000 to 35,000 T cell genomes. The assay was immunoSEQ multiplex PCR, and TCRdb's table has in-frame clones only and misses some. The sample holds 150,000 to 200,000 clones, 66% seen once. Study findings and constraints: Only a few donors were included, so the genetic and exposure-history diversity represented was limited.

The chain carries TRBV5-1 and TRBJ2-5; TRBD1 matches at 7 bases. Specimen: memory CD4+ T cells sorted from blood. Subset specified: CD45RA-negative fraction. This TCR was sampled from a man aged 30-40 years in good health. Here the CDR3 reads CASSRLGTEETQYF. In DNA, the CDR3 is TGCGCCAGCAGCCGTCTCGGGACAGAAGAGACCCAGTACTTC.